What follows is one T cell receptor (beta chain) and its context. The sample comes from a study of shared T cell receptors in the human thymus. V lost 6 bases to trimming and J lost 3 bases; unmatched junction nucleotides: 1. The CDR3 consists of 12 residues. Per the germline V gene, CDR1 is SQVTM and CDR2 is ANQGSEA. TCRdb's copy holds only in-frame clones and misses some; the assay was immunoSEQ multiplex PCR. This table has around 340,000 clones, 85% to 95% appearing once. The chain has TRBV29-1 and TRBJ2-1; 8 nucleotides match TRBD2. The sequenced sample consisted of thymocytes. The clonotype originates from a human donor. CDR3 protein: CSVTSDYNEQFF. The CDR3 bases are TGCAGCGTGACTAGCGACTACAATGAGCAGTTCTTC.